Below are 5 T cell receptor beta chains sequenced from a single sample in a study of immune evolution from preneoplasia to lung adenocarcinoma. Profiled with immunoSEQ multiplex PCR; TCRdb holds only in-frame clones, not every one. The sample includes about 12,000 clones, over 65% of them seen just once. The specimen sequenced was FFPE tissue from an adenomatous hyperplasia lung lesion. Subset specified: atypical adenomatous hyperplasia (AAH), lung preneoplasia. These receptor sequences come from a person between 50 and 70 years old with lung adenocarcinoma.

The rearrangement links TRBV19 to TRBJ1-3, with no clear D. Per the germline V gene, CDR1 is LNHDA and CDR2 is SQIVND (reference sequence). This CDR3 region has 14 residues. Trimming left V 7 bases short and J 6 bases short, with 16 bases between. CDR3 residues: CASTAAHGLNTIYF. CDR3 in DNA: TGTGCCAGTACCGCGGCCCACGGACTAAACACCATATATTTT.

This chain uses TRBV28 with TRBJ1-5, with D perhaps matching TRBD1 (5 bases). The CDR3 totals 16 residues. V was shortened by 5 bases and J by 2 bases, with 16 bases between the two germline ends. From germline, CDR1 is MDHEN and CDR2 SYDVKM. The CDR3 spells CASSPLGRGGNQPQHF. In DNA, the CDR3 is TGTGCCAGCAGTCCCCTGGGGAGGGGAGGCAATCAGCCCCAGCATTTT.

V is TRBV12-5 and J is TRBJ1-5; D is unresolved. The CDR3 extends over 13 amino acids. V gave up 7 bases and J gave up 2 bases, with 9 bases separating them. The V gene's germline CDR1 is LGHNT and CDR2 FRNRAP. CDR3 bases: TGTGCTAGTGCTAGGGAGGGCAATCAGCCCCAGCATTTT. It is translated as CASAREGNQPQHF.

The chain carries TRBV11-1 and TRBJ1-1; D is ambiguous. V was pared by 4 bases and J by 3 bases, with 3 bases between. The CDR3 covers 11 residues. Looked up from germline, CDR1 is SGHAT and CDR2 is FQDESV (reference sequence). The DNA of the CDR3 is TGTGCCAGCAGCTATGACACTGAAGCTTTCTTT. It is translated as CASSYDTEAFF.

The genes are TRBV7-7 and TRBJ2-6; 9 bases fit TRBD1. This CDR3 has 15 amino acids. The trim removed 4 bases at V and 4 bases at J, leaving 2 bases unmatched. Germline-derived CDR1 and CDR2 are SSHAT and FNYEAQ (reference sequence). The CDR3 spells CASSSGQGGANVLTF. CDR3 nucleotide sequence: TGTGCCAGCAGCTCGGGACAGGGAGGGGCCAACGTCCTGACTTTC.